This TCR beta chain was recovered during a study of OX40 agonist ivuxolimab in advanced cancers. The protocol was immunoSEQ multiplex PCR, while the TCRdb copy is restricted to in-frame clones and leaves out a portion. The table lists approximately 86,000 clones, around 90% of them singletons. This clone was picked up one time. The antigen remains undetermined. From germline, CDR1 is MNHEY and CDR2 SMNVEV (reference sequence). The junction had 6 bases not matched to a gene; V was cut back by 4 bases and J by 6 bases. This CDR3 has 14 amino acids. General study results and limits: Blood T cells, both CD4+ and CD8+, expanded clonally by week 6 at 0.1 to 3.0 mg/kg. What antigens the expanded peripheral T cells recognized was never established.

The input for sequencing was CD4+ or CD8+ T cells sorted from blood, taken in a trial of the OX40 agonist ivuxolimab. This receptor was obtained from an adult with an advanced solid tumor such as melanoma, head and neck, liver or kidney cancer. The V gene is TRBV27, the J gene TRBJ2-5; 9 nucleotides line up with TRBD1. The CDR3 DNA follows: TGTGCCAGCAGTTCCACAGGGGGCTGGAAGACCCAGTACTTC. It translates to CASSSTGGWKTQYF.